Included here is one TCR beta chain sequence, with context. Its antigen is not known. The V gene lost 2 bases and the J gene lost 3 bases, with 15 bases spanning the gap. The CDR3 runs to 15 residues. The germline gives CDR1 SGHRS, CDR2 YFSETQ. The authors' processing: Quality scores were absent from the junction-only immunoSEQ sequences, so filtering differed. Assay: immunoSEQ multiplex PCR; the TCRdb copy retains only in-frame clones and omits some. V and J calls and clone size come straight from that table; D and trimming were deduced from the DNA. The sample carries roughly 1,500,000 clones, 97% to 99% recorded once. The data stem from a study of shared clonotypes between healthy human individuals. Study information: Those who served as donors were a couple of women and a few men between the ages of 18 and 49. The study used three CD4 naive, three CD4 memory, two CD8 naive and one CD8 memory plate per donor. Notes on the study in general: Naive CD4 clonotypes overlapped across several donors at approximately 5%.

The rearrangement joins TRBV5-1 to TRBJ2-7; D is unresolved. The sequence came from a man aged 25-45 years in good health. The sequencing sample was made of naive CD4+ T cells sorted from blood. Specified subset: CD45RA+ positively selected. The CDR3 coding sequence is TGCGCCAGCAGCTTCTCACTTACGTATCGCTACGAGCAGTACTTC. It codes for CASSFSLTYRYEQYF.